The present TCR beta chain was sequenced within a study of blood T cell repertoires in COVID-19. Donors were grouped by their self-reported clinical history. Germline CDR1 reads LNHDA; CDR2 reads SQIVND (reference sequence). V lost 6 bases, J lost 6 bases, and 25 bases lay in between. This CDR3 has 17 residues. Libraries were prepared by immunoSEQ multiplex PCR; TCRdb keeps only in-frame clonotypes and omits some of them. The sample records around 450,000 clones, less than 95% being singletons. Sequencing was performed on PBMCs or T cells enriched from blood (not recorded which). V is TRBV19 and J is TRBJ2-3, with D possibly being TRBD1 (6 bases). The receptor comes from a man between 18 and 29 years old who had recovered from COVID-19. CDR3 DNA: TGTGCCAGTAGGGGCAGGGGAAGTTTACCCGGCCACGATACGCAGTATTTT. It translates to CASRGRGSLPGHDTQYF.